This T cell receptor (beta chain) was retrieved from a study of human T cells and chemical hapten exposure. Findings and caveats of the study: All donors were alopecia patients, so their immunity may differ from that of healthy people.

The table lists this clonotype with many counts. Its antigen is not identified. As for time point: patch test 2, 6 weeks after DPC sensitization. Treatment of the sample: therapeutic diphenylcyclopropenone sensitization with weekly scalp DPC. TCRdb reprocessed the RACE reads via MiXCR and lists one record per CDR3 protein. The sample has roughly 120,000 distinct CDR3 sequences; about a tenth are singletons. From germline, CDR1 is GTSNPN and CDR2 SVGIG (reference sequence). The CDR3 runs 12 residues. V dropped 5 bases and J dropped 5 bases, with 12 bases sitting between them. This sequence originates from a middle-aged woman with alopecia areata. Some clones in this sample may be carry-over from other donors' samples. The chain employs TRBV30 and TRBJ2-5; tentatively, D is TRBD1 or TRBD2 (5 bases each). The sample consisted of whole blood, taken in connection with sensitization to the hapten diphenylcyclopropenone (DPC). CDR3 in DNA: TGTGCCTGGGAAGGGACCTCCGAGACCCAGTACTTC. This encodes CAWEGTSETQYF.